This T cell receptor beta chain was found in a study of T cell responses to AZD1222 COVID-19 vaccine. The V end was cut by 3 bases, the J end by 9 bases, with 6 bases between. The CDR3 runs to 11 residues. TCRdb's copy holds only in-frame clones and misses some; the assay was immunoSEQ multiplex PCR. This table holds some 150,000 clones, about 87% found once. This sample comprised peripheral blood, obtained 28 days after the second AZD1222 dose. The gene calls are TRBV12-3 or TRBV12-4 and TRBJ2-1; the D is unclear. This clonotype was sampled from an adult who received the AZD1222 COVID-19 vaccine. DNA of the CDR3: TGTGCCAGCAGTTTTACCGGTGAGCAGTTCTTC. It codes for CASSFTGEQFF.